The 9 T cell receptor beta chains in this list originate from one sample, sequenced in a study of blood T cell repertoires in COVID-19. Sequencing used immunoSEQ multiplex PCR; TCRdb keeps in-frame clones, though not all of them. The sample has nearly 110,000 clones, about three quarters seen once. Specimen: peripheral blood. The receptors stem from a man older than 75 with COVID-19, enrolled during active disease.

This clone was seen more than once but under ten times. The genes are TRBV4-1 and TRBJ1-4; D is possibly TRBD1 (5 bases). V lost 0 bases to trimming and J lost 4 bases, with 9 bases between them. Germline V gives CDR1 MGHRA, CDR2 YSYEKL. The CDR3 covers 15 residues. The chain's CDR3 is CASSQETVNNEKLFF. The CDR3 DNA follows: TGCGCCAGCAGCCAAGAGACAGTTAATAATGAAAAACTGTTTTTT.

This clone was found once. The chain is built from TRBV19 and TRBJ2-7; D is ambiguous. In germline, CDR1 is LNHDA, CDR2 SQIVND (reference sequence). V lost 5 bases and J 3 bases, leaving 11 bases between the germline ends. This CDR3 has 13 residues. The CDR3 reads CASSHVGGYEQYF. DNA of the CDR3: TGTGCCAGTAGTCATGTAGGCGGCTACGAGCAGTACTTC.

This chain connects TRBV2 to TRBJ1-4; 7 bases are a match to TRBD1. This CDR3 region has 14 residues. With 6 bases clipped from V and 6 bases from J, the junction kept 7 bases outside the gene matches. Germline assignment: CDR1 SNHLY and CDR2 FYNNEI. The CDR3 DNA reads as TGTGCCAGCAGCGCCTTTGGACAGGATGAAAAACTGTTTTTT. Translating gives CASSAFGQDEKLFF. Filled out from reference TRBV2 and TRBJ1-4, the complete variable domain reads EPEVTQTPSHQVTQMGQEVILRCVPISNHLYFYWYRQILGQKVEFLVSFYNNEISEKSEIFDDQFSVERPDGSNFTLKIRSTKLEDSAMYFCASSAFGQDEKLFFGSGTQLSVL.

This chain joins TRBV7-7 and TRBJ2-1, with TRBD1 matching over 9 bases. Germline CDR1 is SSHAT and CDR2 is FNYEAQ (reference sequence). The CDR3 is 13 residues long. CDR3 nucleotides: TGTGCTAGCTCACAGGGGGCAAACAATGAGCAGTTCTTC. It translates to CASSQGANNEQFF.

V usage is TRBV4-1 and J usage is TRBJ2-2, with a possible D match to TRBD1 (6 bases). V lost 2 bases to trimming and J lost 4 bases, with 14 bases between them. The CDR3 extends over 16 amino acids. Per germline, CDR1 MGHRA and CDR2 YSYEKL. CDR3 in amino acids: CASSQSQGIFTGELFF. For the CDR3, the DNA is TGCGCCAGCAGCCAATCACAGGGAATCTTCACCGGGGAGCTGTTTTTT.

V usage is TRBV3-1 (or the pseudogene TRBV3-2) and J usage is TRBJ2-5, with 7 bases lining up with TRBD2. Looked up from germline, CDR1 is LGHDT and CDR2 is YNNKEL (reference sequence). The CDR3 is made up of 15 amino acids. The trim removed 8 bases at V and 1 base at J, leaving 10 bases unmatched. CDR3 sequence: CASWGSGLLQETQYF. The CDR3, as DNA: TGTGCCAGCTGGGGTAGCGGGCTTCTCCAAGAGACCCAGTACTTC.

The chain links TRBV21-1 to TRBJ2-3; the D call TRBD2 from the table was never checked on the DNA. TRBV21-1 is listed as a pseudogene. The CDR3 loop spans 16 amino acids. CDR3: CASSKGVSGRLDTQYF. The CDR3 nucleotides read TGTGCCAGCAGCAAAGGAGTTAGCGGGAGACTCGATACGCAGTATTTT.

This rearrangement joins TRBV15 to TRBJ1-4; TRBD1 matches at 9 bases. Germline-derived CDR1 and CDR2 are LNHNV and YYDKDF (reference sequence). With 3 bases clipped from V and 2 bases from J, the junction kept 10 bases outside the gene matches. CDR3 size: 18 residues. This CDR3 reads CATSSDPWTGATNEKLFF. Written as DNA, the CDR3 is TGTGCCACCAGCAGCGATCCGTGGACAGGGGCCACTAATGAAAAACTGTTTTTT. Filled out from reference TRBV15 and TRBJ1-4, the complete variable domain reads DAMVIQNPRYQVTQFGKPVTLSCSQTLNHNVMYWYQQKSSQAPKLLFHYYDKDFNNEADTPDNFQSRRPNTSFCFLDIRSPGLGDTAMYLCATSSDPWTGATNEKLFFGSGTQLSVL.

The gene calls are TRBV6-2 or TRBV6-3 and TRBJ2-7; 7 bases align to TRBD1. The CDR3 runs to 11 residues. Germline CDR1 is MNHEY and CDR2 is SVGEGT. J was trimmed by 6 bases and V by 6 bases; bases with no gene match: 2. This CDR3 reads CASSPGGEQYF. The CDR3 DNA follows: TGTGCCAGCAGCCCAGGGGGCGAGCAGTACTTC.